The 4 T cell receptor beta chains in this list originate from one sample, sequenced in a study of blood T cell repertoires in COVID-19. Generated by immunoSEQ multiplex PCR, the TCRdb table keeps only in-frame clones and is missing some. The sample holds 380,000 or so clones, more than 65% seen once. The sample taken for sequencing was peripheral blood. Receptor source: a human donor with acute or convalescent COVID-19. The donor label of this sample is uncertain.

The V and J genes are TRBV28 and TRBJ1-1; D gene ambiguous. The germline CDR1 and CDR2 sequences are MDHEN and SYDVKM. V gave up 8 bases and J gave up 0 bases, with 13 bases separating them. This CDR3 is 14 amino acids long. The CDR3 is CASAPGGLNTEAFF. The CDR3 region has the DNA TGTGCCAGCGCCCCGGGAGGGCTGAACACTGAAGCTTTCTTT. Full variable domain (outside the CDR3, taken from reference TRBV28 and TRBJ1-1): DVKVTQSSRYLVKRTGEKVFLECVQDMDHENMFWYRQDPGLGLRLIYFSYDVKMKEKGDIPEGYSVSREKKERFSLILESASTNQTSMYLCASAPGGLNTEAFFGQGTRLTVV.

Only a few counts were recorded for this clone. The V gene is TRBV6-1, the J gene TRBJ2-1; D is perhaps TRBD2 (5 bases). Germline loops: CDR1 MNHNS, CDR2 SASEGT. The CDR3 totals 15 residues. Deletions cut 1 base from V and 1 base from J, with 8 bases between. The CDR3 DNA follows: TGTGCCAGCAGTGAAGGTCTAGCTTCCTACAATGAGCAGTTCTTC. This translates into CASSEGLASYNEQFF.

The chain uses TRBV2 and TRBJ2-7; 14 nucleotides align to TRBD2. This CDR3 comprises 14 residues. The junction had 2 bases not matched to a gene; V was cut back by 6 bases and J by 4 bases. Germline CDR1 SNHLY, CDR2 FYNNEI. CDR3: CASRGTSGSYEQYF. The CDR3, as DNA: TGTGCCAGCAGGGGGACTAGCGGGAGTTACGAGCAGTACTTC.

This chain connects TRBV6-5 to TRBJ1-1; tentative D call: TRBD1 (5 bases). V was cut by 0 bases and J by 5 bases, with 10 bases left in between. Germline CDR1 MNHEY, CDR2 SVGAGI. The CDR3 extends over 14 amino acids. The CDR3 nucleotides are TGTGCCAGCAGTTACTCGACGGCAGGGACTGAAGCTTTCTTT. Protein product: CASSYSTAGTEAFF.